The 20 T cell receptor beta chains below come from one sample, sequenced in a study of blood T cells in healthy people across ages. The use of a sample-barcoded 5' primer and a J-beta primer mix characterized a second PCR of 7 to 11 cycles. TCRdb processed the 5' RACE reads anew with MiXCR; each CDR3 protein has one entry. This sample has approximately 880,000 distinct CDR3 sequences, with approximately 49% found just once. Sequencing was done on a sample of blood. These receptors were collected from a man aged 25-45 years in good health.

This CDR3 is CASSPGAGYYNEQFF. CDR3 bases: TGTGCCAGCAGCCCTGGAGCCGGGTACTACAATGAGCAGTTCTTC. The chain combines TRBV4-2 with TRBJ2-1, with D unresolved. V shed 4 bases and J shed 3 bases, with 13 bases lying between them. The CDR3 has 15 residues. Germline-derived CDR1 and CDR2 are LGHNA and YNFKEQ.

The J gene is TRBJ2-7, the V gene TRBV25-1; D perhaps matches TRBD1 (7 bases). The CDR3 length is 18 residues. Per germline, CDR1 MGHDK and CDR2 SYGVNS. Trimming took off 2 bases at V and 2 bases at J, with 22 bases between the two ends. Here the CDR3 reads CASSETVRGRLAPYEQYF. The CDR3 DNA follows: TGTGCCAGCAGTGAAACGGTCAGGGGGAGGCTGGCCCCCTACGAGCAGTACTTC.

CDR3 DNA sequence: TGTGCCATCAGTGCAGACACCTATGGCTACACCTTC. It encodes CAISADTYGYTF. The J gene is TRBJ1-2, the V gene TRBV10-3; no reliable D call. This CDR3 comprises 12 residues. Germline values: CDR1 ENHRY, CDR2 SYGVKD. The V and J ends lost 4 bases and 4 bases respectively, with 7 bases between them.

This clonotype has more than one count but fewer than ten. This chain uses TRBV7-2 with TRBJ2-1; 11 nucleotides match TRBD2. The CDR3 runs to 15 residues. With 5 bases clipped from V and 5 bases from J, the junction kept 5 bases outside the gene matches. Germline-derived CDR1 and CDR2 are SGHTA and FQGNSA. The CDR3 DNA follows: TGTGCCAGCAGCACCGGACTAGCGGGTGACAATGAGCAGTTCTTC. The encoded protein is CASSTGLAGDNEQFF.

This clonotype was seen a handful of times. This chain connects TRBV20-1 to TRBJ2-3; D is possibly TRBD1 (5 bases). CDR1 and CDR2 from the germline V gene are DFQATT and SNEGSKA (reference sequence). Trimming removed 7 bases at V and 0 bases at J, with 14 bases between. The CDR3 has 14 residues. CDR3 DNA: TGCAGTGGCCAGGGAAGCCTAAGCACAGATACGCAGTATTTT. It translates to CSGQGSLSTDTQYF.

This clonotype was observed a few times. This rearrangement joins TRBV20-1 to TRBJ2-7; D remains unclear. V was shortened by 6 bases and J by 0 bases, with 12 bases between the two germline ends. CDR1 and CDR2 (germline): DFQATT, SNEGSKA (reference sequence). This CDR3 spans 13 amino acids. Here the CDR3 reads CSASRKGSYEQYF. CDR3 in DNA: TGCAGTGCGAGTCGAAAGGGCTCCTACGAGCAGTACTTC.

About this clonotype itself: Being one base from a much bigger clone, this may be a read error. The chain links TRBV20-1 to TRBJ2-7, with D uncertain. Looked up from germline, CDR1 is DFQATT and CDR2 is SNEGSKA (reference sequence). CDR3 length: 12 residues. The CDR3 spells CSASVSSYERYF. In DNA form, the CDR3 reads TGCAGTGCTAGTGTCAGTTCCTACGAGCGGTACTTC.

This clonotype was seen a handful of times. The V gene is TRBV7-9, the J gene TRBJ2-1; D possibly corresponds to TRBD2 (6 bases). The germline V gene encodes CDR1 SEHNR and CDR2 FQNEAQ (reference sequence). Trimming cost V 0 bases and J 2 bases, with 20 bases left between them. The CDR3 length is 19 residues. CDR3 sequence: CASSLAGNAAGGTYNEQFF. The CDR3 DNA follows: TGTGCCAGCAGCTTAGCCGGGAACGCAGCGGGCGGCACCTACAATGAGCAGTTCTTC.

The chain joins TRBV4-2 to TRBJ1-4, with D unresolved. This CDR3 region has 16 residues. V was cut by 0 bases and J by 8 bases, with 16 bases left in between. The germline V gene encodes CDR1 LGHNA and CDR2 YNFKEQ. As DNA, the CDR3 is TGTGCCAGCAGCCAAGACGGCAGGACCTCTAGGGAAAAACTGTTTTTT. Translating it yields CASSQDGRTSREKLFF.

This chain links TRBV7-8 with TRBJ2-1, with a weak D call TRBD1 (6 bases). Deletions cut 7 bases from V and 4 bases from J, with 20 bases between. CDR1 and CDR2 (germline): SGHVS, FQNEAQ. The CDR3 totals 16 residues. The CDR3, as DNA: TGTGCCAGCATTAAGGACACAGGGTTTCCATACAATGAGCAGTTCTTC. It is translated as CASIKDTGFPYNEQFF.

The genes are TRBV7-2 and TRBJ2-1, with 11 bases identical to TRBD2. This CDR3 comprises 17 residues. V was clipped by 3 bases and J by 0 bases; unmatched bases: 4. CDR1 is SGHTA and CDR2 is FQGNSA in the germline V gene. DNA of the CDR3: TGTGCCAGCAGCTTCCTACTAGCGGGGGACTCCTACAATGAGCAGTTCTTC. This gives the protein CASSFLLAGDSYNEQFF.

Turning to this clonotype: An end of the junction differs from the germline gene, which may be a read error. The CDR3 sequence is CASSQEGYGNTF. In nucleotides, the CDR3 is TGTGCCAGCAGCCAAGAGGGCTATGGCAACACCTTC. The V and J genes are TRBV3-1 and TRBJ1-2; D is undetermined. The CDR3 consists of 12 residues. Germline CDR1 and CDR2: LGHDT and YNNKEL (reference sequence).

The DNA of the CDR3 is TGTGCCAGCAGTTACTTGGGGGCGATACAAGAGACCCAGTACTTC. It yields the protein CASSYLGAIQETQYF. The chain couples TRBV6-2 or TRBV6-3 to TRBJ2-5; TRBD1 might be the D (6 bases). Trimming pared 1 base from V and 2 bases from J, leaving 11 bases between. Germline CDR1 and CDR2: MNHEY and SVGEGT. This CDR3 region has 15 residues.

The chain has TRBV7-2 and TRBJ1-2, with D tentatively TRBD1 (5 bases). The V and J ends lost 5 bases and 2 bases respectively, with 15 bases between them. The CDR3 loop spans 15 amino acids. The germline CDR1 and CDR2 sequences are SGHTA and FQGNSA. CDR3 DNA sequence: TGTGCCAGCAGCGTCGACAGTGGCGCGAACTATGGCTACACCTTC. This translates into CASSVDSGANYGYTF. Together with reference TRBV7-2 and TRBJ1-2, the CDR3 gives the full variable domain: GAGVSQSPSNKVTEKGKDVELRCDPISGHTALYWYRQSLGQGLEFLIYFQGNSAPDKSGLPSDRFSAERTGGSVSTLTIQRTQQEDSAVYLCASSVDSGANYGYTFGSGTRLTVV.

Turning to this clonotype: This may come from a read error, since a much larger clone is one base off. V and J are TRBV2 and TRBJ2-1; 8 bases fit TRBD1. The J call may be incorrect, as the DNA end agrees better with TRBJ2-7. The germline V gene encodes CDR1 SNHLY and CDR2 FYNNEI. This CDR3 contains 15 residues. The CDR3 loop is CASSGRTGSYNEQYF. CDR3 DNA: TGTGCCAGCAGTGGACGGACAGGGTCCTACAATGAGCAGTACTTC.

This clonotype was observed many times. This sequence joins TRBV11-1 and TRBJ2-7, with TRBD1 as a possible D gene (5 bases). This CDR3 comprises 14 residues. Looked up from germline, CDR1 is SGHAT and CDR2 is FQDESV (reference sequence). V lost 2 bases and J lost 0, with 8 bases in between. CDR3 in amino acids: CASSLTGFSYEQYF. The CDR3 DNA follows: TGTGCCAGCAGCTTAACAGGTTTCTCCTACGAGCAGTACTTC.

This clonotype came up a few times. This sequence joins TRBV20-1 and TRBJ2-7, with D possibly TRBD2 on 6 matching bases. Trimming pared 3 bases from V and 1 base from J, leaving 10 bases between. The CDR3 extends over 13 amino acids. Germline-derived CDR1 and CDR2 are DFQATT and SNEGSKA (reference sequence). The CDR3 region is CSARERGSYEQYF. The CDR3 nucleotides are TGCAGTGCTAGGGAACGGGGGTCCTACGAGCAGTACTTC.

This clonotype was counted only a few times. This rearrangement joins TRBV7-2 to TRBJ2-1; 16 nucleotides align to TRBD2. CDR3 length: 18 amino acids. CDR1 and CDR2 (germline): SGHTA, FQGNSA. After removal of 5 bases from V and 1 base from J, the junction contained 5 bases not matched to a gene. DNA for the CDR3: TGTGCCAGCAGCCCGGGACTAGCGGGGGGGAGGTCCTACAATGAGCAGTTCTTC. It translates to CASSPGLAGGRSYNEQFF. Combining the CDR3 with reference TRBV7-2 and TRBJ2-1 gives the whole variable domain GAGVSQSPSNKVTEKGKDVELRCDPISGHTALYWYRQSLGQGLEFLIYFQGNSAPDKSGLPSDRFSAERTGGSVSTLTIQRTQQEDSAVYLCASSPGLAGGRSYNEQFFGPGTRLTVL.

There are a few counts of this clonotype. This sequence joins TRBV29-1 and TRBJ2-3, with 9 nucleotides matching TRBD1. Germline lookup yields CDR1 SQVTM and CDR2 ANQGSEA. This CDR3 is built from 14 residues. J was trimmed by 2 bases and V by 4 bases; bases with no gene match: 4. The CDR3 DNA sequence: TGCAGCGTTGGGGACAGGGTTAACACAGATACGCAGTATTTT. Protein sequence: CSVGDRVNTDTQYF.

This clonotype was seen a few times. V usage is TRBV12-3 or TRBV12-4 and J usage is TRBJ2-7, with TRBD1 matching 8 bases. The V gene end was trimmed by 1 base and the J gene end by 3 bases; junction bases not matched to a gene: 8. The CDR3 is made up of 16 amino acids. The CDR3 protein is CASSLEPGGLDYEQYF. The CDR3 DNA is TGTGCCAGCAGTTTAGAACCAGGGGGCCTCGACTACGAGCAGTACTTC.